This T cell receptor (beta chain) was recorded in a study of blood T cells in healthy people across ages. Primers used in a second PCR of roughly 6 to 11 cycles were a sample-barcoded 5' primer and a J-beta primer mix. TCRdb re-analysed the 5' RACE reads in MiXCR, keeping a single row per CDR3 protein. The sample gives 800,000 to 950,000 distinct CDR3 sequences, just under 30% of which show up once; approximately 10% is in the top ten. Points from the study as a whole: Naive and antigen-experienced cells could not be conclusively compared, given unsorted PBMCs.

As for this clonotype: As yet, its antigen is unknown.

This sample also appeared in a second study, on T cells of mothers and their children.

Sequenced sample: blood. The sequence derives from a middle-aged woman in good health.

This chain's CDR3 is CASSLVRRGNQPQHF. The CDR3 nucleotides read TGTGCCAGCAGTTTGGTCAGGAGAGGGAATCAGCCCCAGCATTTT. The chain combines TRBV28 with TRBJ1-5; D gene unclear. Germline CDR1 reads MDHEN; CDR2 reads SYDVKM. V was pared by 3 bases and J by 4 bases, with 13 bases between. The CDR3 covers 15 residues. The full variable domain, in which reference TRBV28 and TRBJ1-5 provide the parts outside the CDR3, is DVKVTQSSRYLVKRTGEKVFLECVQDMDHENMFWYRQDPGLGLRLIYFSYDVKMKEKGDIPEGYSVSREKKERFSLILESASTNQTSMYLCASSLVRRGNQPQHFGDGTRLSIL.